Given below is one T cell receptor beta chain in context. No antigen is known for it. There are no base qualities to consult, and no much larger clone falls within one base. The CDR3, from cysteine to phenylalanine, totals 15 residues. Only CDR3 DNA remains: 45 bases, in frame from the first base. CDR1 and CDR2 (SGHDN, FVKESK) derive from the germline V gene. Trimming takes 3 bases from V and 6 bases from J, and the germline ends sit 14 bases apart. The data were taken from a study of cytomegalovirus exposure and HLA in healthy donors (dated by TCRdb to the late 2010s). Broadly, across the study: According to a later analysis, one platform produced both the roughly 120 validation repertoires and the approximately 600 repertoires of the first cohort. The aim of the study was to test whether cataloging public T cell receptors could identify signatures of past pathogen exposure. A separate validation cohort of 100 to 150 different subjects was used in addition to the 666-subject first cohort. High-throughput TCR immunosequencing, statistical association of individual TCRs with disease status, and machine learning were combined to predict cytomegalovirus infection status. Here is what the overall study found, with its caveats: Most TCR sequences were seen in very few donors, while some public TCRs were found in many individuals. A total of about 180 TCR beta chains were listed by the study as associated with cytomegalovirus. Three of the identified cytomegalovirus-associated TCR beta chains were confirmed in vitro to be specific for cytomegalovirus antigens. It was suggested by the authors that the approach could potentially be generalized to other disease states and immunological phenotypes. All 110 or so repertoires were used to score co-occurrence in the validation cohort in a later analysis, because that analysis had no HLA typing for the cohort. The classifier was reported to diagnose cytomegalovirus status with high specificity and sensitivity in both the original and validation cohorts. In a later analysis, TCRs clustered in the first cohort were found to also tend to co-occur in the approximately 110 validation repertoires, with approximately 93% of cluster scores above 0.

Separate from the approximately 700-subject first cohort, the validation cohort of 90 to 150 subjects was the group to which the donors belonged. The protocol used for the library was the immunoSEQ multiplex PCR assay. The published analysis was carried out like this. To diagnose cytomegalovirus status from the catalog of TCR beta chain sequences, a statistical classification framework was built. This is the immuneACCESS table as TCRdb keeps it, with only in-frame sequences that have V and J called. A part of the clones is gone; compared with another copy, unresolved V genes explain less than half, and the rest is unexplained. That table furnishes V, J and clone size, whereas the DNA furnished D and trimming. The sample table holds about 160,000 clones, of which just under 90% were seen once. 4.2% of the sample belongs to the ten largest clones.

The TCR comes from a man younger than 35 in good health and CMV-seropositive. In this chain, TRBV14 is recombined with TRBJ2-2; tentative D gene TRBD2, with 5 bases matching. Sequencing used PBMCs. Here is the DNA: TGTGCCAGCAGCCAGACGGTCGTGGGAGCCGGGGAGCTGTTTTTT. It encodes CASSQTVVGAGELFF.